This passage covers 25 T cell receptor beta chains from one sample sequenced in a study of T cells after yellow fever vaccination. From the 5' RACE reads, TCRdb called clonotypes with MiXCR, one entry per CDR3 protein. Of about 300,000 distinct CDR3 sequences in the sample, approximately 8% are singletons; the top ten hold about 3.7%. The sequencing used CD4+ T cells sorted from PBMCs, collected 5 days after the yellow fever booster vaccination. Source of these receptors: a man younger than 35 who received the YFV17D yellow fever vaccine.

This clonotype was counted ten times or more. The gene calls are TRBV5-1 and TRBJ2-5; 9 nucleotides align to TRBD2. J lost 5 bases, V lost 1 base, and 9 bases had no gene match. The CDR3 length is 16 residues. Germline V lookup: CDR1 SGHRS, CDR2 YFSETQ. CDR3 protein: CASSLTAGGPLETQYF. DNA of the CDR3: TGCGCCAGCAGCTTGACGGCGGGGGGGCCCTTGGAGACCCAGTACTTC. Based on the CDR3 plus reference TRBV5-1 and TRBJ2-5, the full variable domain is KAGVTQTPRYLIKTRGQQVTLSCSPISGHRSVSWYQQTPGQGLQFLFEYFSETQRNKGNFPGRFSGRQFSNSRSEMNVSTLELGDSALYLCASSLTAGGPLETQYFGPGTRLLVL.

This clonotype was counted only a few times. The chain couples TRBV19 to TRBJ2-3, with D possibly being TRBD1 (6 bases). V lost 2 bases, J lost 5 bases, and 8 bases lay in between. Germline-derived CDR1 and CDR2 are LNHDA and SQIVND (reference sequence). The CDR3 length is 13 residues. The CDR3 bases are TGTGCCAGTAGTATAAAACAGGGAGATACGCAGTATTTT. It translates to CASSIKQGDTQYF.

The J gene is TRBJ2-7, the V gene TRBV20-1, with D unclear. Between the trimmed V and J ends, which lost 6 bases and 7 bases, there was a span of 13 bases. The CDR3 has 11 residues. Germline V gives CDR1 DFQATT, CDR2 SNEGSKA (reference sequence). As DNA, the CDR3 is TGCAGTGCACCGGGCCCCATGGAGCAGTACGTC. This codes for CSAPGPMEQYV.

This clonotype has just a few counts. J is TRBJ2-3 and V is TRBV9; possibly TRBD2 for D (5 bases). V was pared by 0 bases and J by 2 bases, with 10 bases between. CDR1 is SGDLS, CDR2 YYNGEE, per germline. This CDR3 comprises 15 residues. This chain's CDR3 is CASSVGNGVTDTQYF. CDR3 nucleotide sequence: TGTGCCAGCAGCGTAGGGAACGGGGTCACAGATACGCAGTATTTT.

The V and J genes are TRBV5-1 and TRBJ1-3, with 8 positions matching TRBD1. J was trimmed by 0 bases and V by 0 bases; bases with no gene match: 5. The CDR3 has 17 residues. CDR1 is SGHRS, CDR2 YFSETQ, per germline. CDR3 bases: TGCGCCAGCAGCTTGGGGACAGGGCCTCACTCTGGAAACACCATATATTTT. It is translated as CASSLGTGPHSGNTIYF. Based on the CDR3 plus reference TRBV5-1 and TRBJ1-3, the full variable domain is KAGVTQTPRYLIKTRGQQVTLSCSPISGHRSVSWYQQTPGQGLQFLFEYFSETQRNKGNFPGRFSGRQFSNSRSEMNVSTLELGDSALYLCASSLGTGPHSGNTIYFGEGSWLTVV.

This clonotype was detected a few times. V is TRBV2 and J is TRBJ1-1; D remains unclear. The V and J ends lost 0 bases and 1 base respectively, with 3 bases between them. This CDR3 spans 13 amino acids. Germline CDR1 and CDR2: SNHLY and FYNNEI. The CDR3 nucleotides read TGTGCCAGCAGTGAAGCTGCGAACACTGAAGCTTTCTTT. Amino acid sequence: CASSEAANTEAFF.

This chain joins TRBV5-1 and TRBJ2-7; D is possibly TRBD1 (5 bases). The germline V and J ends were trimmed by 2 bases and 0 bases, with 12 bases remaining between them. The germline V gene encodes CDR1 SGHRS and CDR2 YFSETQ. The CDR3 consists of 15 residues. Here the CDR3 reads CASSFRQGLSYEQYF. In nucleotides, the CDR3 is TGCGCCAGCAGCTTCCGGCAGGGCCTCTCCTACGAGCAGTACTTC.

This clonotype was detected ten times or more. In DNA, the CDR3 is TGTGCCAGCAGCCTGTTAGCCGGGATTACGGTCGATCGGACAGATACGCAGTATTTT. This translates into CASSLLAGITVDRTDTQYF. The chain carries TRBV11-2 and TRBJ2-3, with D perhaps matching TRBD2 (5 bases). The CDR3 is 19 residues long. Germline lookup yields CDR1 SGHAT and CDR2 FQNNGV. The germline V and J ends were trimmed by 5 bases and 3 bases, with 27 bases remaining between them.

This chain links TRBV10-3 with TRBJ1-2; TRBD1 matches at 7 bases. The CDR3 runs to 13 residues. V was pared by 6 bases and J by 2 bases, with 3 bases of the junction left unmatched. The germline V gene has CDR1 ENHRY and CDR2 SYGVKD. This CDR3 reads CAISLGQNYGYTF. CDR3 nucleotides: TGTGCCATCAGCTTGGGACAGAACTATGGCTACACCTTC.

There are a few counts of this clonotype. CDR3 nucleotides: TGTGCCAGCAGTTTATTGACGGGGCGTAAACTGTTTTTT. Protein sequence: CASSLLTGRKLFF. The rearrangement uses TRBV12-3 or TRBV12-4 and TRBJ1-4; TRBD1 is a possible D gene (5 bases). V was trimmed by 2 bases and J by 11 bases, leaving 12 bases between them. The CDR3 contains 13 residues.

This clonotype has a handful of counts. V is TRBV25-1 and J is TRBJ2-3; D is possibly TRBD1 (5 bases). V dropped 6 bases and J dropped 1 base, with 14 bases sitting between them. Germline lookup yields CDR1 MGHDK and CDR2 SYGVNS. The CDR3 has 15 amino acids. CDR3 coding DNA: TGTGCCAGCAGCCCCGCAGGGTCAGGCACAGATACGCAGTATTTT. Translated: CASSPAGSGTDTQYF.

This clonotype was found a few times. The V gene is TRBV5-1, the J gene TRBJ1-2; 9 bases map to TRBD1. J lost 6 bases, V lost 6 bases, and 12 bases had no gene match. The CDR3 sequence is 15 residues long. From germline, CDR1 is SGHRS and CDR2 YFSETQ. Here the CDR3 DNA reads TGCGCCAGCAACATCGGGACAGGGCTCTCCAATGGCTACACCTTC. Amino acid sequence: CASNIGTGLSNGYTF.

The CDR3 DNA reads as TGTGCCAGCAGCCCTCTTATAGCGGGTTATCTCACAGATACGCAGTATTTT. Its protein is CASSPLIAGYLTDTQYF. The chain joins TRBV7-9 to TRBJ2-3; TRBD2 matches at 7 bases. The CDR3 loop spans 17 amino acids. With 5 bases clipped from V and 2 bases from J, the junction kept 13 bases outside the gene matches. Germline V gene lookup returns CDR1 SEHNR and CDR2 FQNEAQ (reference sequence).

The chain couples TRBV7-2 to TRBJ1-6; a weak D match, TRBD1 (6 bases). The CDR3 is made up of 15 amino acids. Germline V CDR1 and CDR2: SGHTA, FQGNSA. V was clipped by 7 bases and J by 5 bases, with 15 bases between them. The CDR3 loop is CASTTGGTHNSPLHF. CDR3 sequence (DNA): TGTGCCAGCACGACGGGGGGCACCCATAATTCACCCCTCCACTTT.

This clonotype was counted at least ten times. A read error may produce the germline difference seen at one junction end. The V and J genes are TRBV12-3 or TRBV12-4 and TRBJ1-1; D uncertain. The CDR3 runs to 15 residues. The CDR3 is CATSRRVGGNTEAFF. CDR3 sequence (DNA): TGTGCCACCAGTCGAAGAGTGGGAGGGAACACTGAAGCTTTCTTT.

V gene TRBV9 combines with J gene TRBJ2-7, with 10 bases lining up with TRBD1. The CDR3 totals 15 residues. V lost 3 bases, J lost 4 bases, and 7 bases stayed unmatched. Germline CDR1 and CDR2: SGDLS and YYNGEE. CDR3 nucleotide sequence: TGTGCCAGCAGCGCCCGGGACAGGGGTGGGTACGAGCAGTACTTC. Its translation: CASSARDRGGYEQYF.

This clonotype was detected a few times. The rearrangement uses TRBV7-6 and TRBJ1-3; 7 nucleotides agree with TRBD1. J was trimmed by 4 bases and V by 5 bases; bases with no gene match: 8. Germline V CDR1 and CDR2: SGHVS, FNYEAQ. This CDR3 region has 15 residues. The CDR3: CASSIHRGAGNTIYF. The CDR3 region has the DNA TGTGCCAGCAGCATCCACAGGGGCGCGGGAAACACCATATATTTT.

This clonotype was seen ten or more times. The chain is built from TRBV29-1 and TRBJ1-1; D gene ambiguous. The CDR3 has 11 amino acids. Germline V CDR1 and CDR2: SQVTM, ANQGSEA. V was shortened by 4 bases and J by 12 bases, with 15 bases between the two germline ends. Written as DNA, the CDR3 is TGCAGCGTTGGCACCGGACGGAGAACTTTCTTT. Its protein is CSVGTGRRTFF.

This clonotype was detected only a few times. This chain connects TRBV10-3 to TRBJ1-2, with 8 bases matching TRBD1. Germline CDR1 and CDR2: ENHRY and SYGVKD. There are 14 residues in the CDR3. The V and J ends lost 10 bases and 2 bases, in that order; junction bases with no gene match: 9. CDR3 sequence (DNA): TGTGCCACGACAGGGGAGAGGGGGAACTATGGCTACACCTTC. Its protein product is CATTGERGNYGYTF.

This rearrangement joins TRBV12-1 to TRBJ2-1; the table's D call, TRBD1, has no DNA check behind it. TRBV12-1 is a recognized pseudogene. The CDR3 has 14 amino acids. This CDR3 reads CASSHALYYNEQFF. The CDR3 DNA reads TGTGCCAGCAGCCACGCCCTGTATTACAATGAGCAGTTCTTC.

This clonotype was picked up a small number of times. CDR3 nucleotide sequence: TGTGCCAGCACCAGGTGGGAGAATCAGCCCCAGCATTTT. Amino acid sequence: CASTRWENQPQHF. The chain has TRBV6-2 or TRBV6-3 and TRBJ1-5; D not certain. Trimming removed 7 bases from V and 4 bases from J, with 11 bases in between. The germline V gene has CDR1 MNHEY and CDR2 SVGEGT. The CDR3 is 13 residues long.

In its sample, this clonotype was seen a few times. V and J are TRBV29-1 and TRBJ1-2; D might be TRBD1 (5 bases). The germline V gene has CDR1 SQVTM and CDR2 ANQGSEA. This CDR3 has 11 residues. The CDR3: CTGGEDYGYTF. CDR3 coding DNA: TGCACCGGGGGGGAGGACTATGGCTACACCTTC.

The chain joins TRBV6-2 or TRBV6-3 to TRBJ2-7, with TRBD2 as a possible D gene (5 bases). Between the trimmed V and J ends, which lost 2 bases and 1 base, there was a span of 12 bases. The CDR3 has 15 amino acids. Germline-derived CDR1 and CDR2 are MNHEY and SVGEGT. As DNA, the CDR3 is TGTGCCAGCAGTTACGCTGGACGGACTTCCTACGAGCAGTACGTC. Its protein product is CASSYAGRTSYEQYV.

There are many counts of this clonotype. The chain joins TRBV4-2 to TRBJ2-2; 8 bases line up with TRBD1. Germline V gene sequence: CDR1 LGHNA, CDR2 YNFKEQ. The CDR3 length is 19 residues. The V and J ends lost 5 bases and 4 bases, in that order; junction bases with no gene match: 18. Here the CDR3 DNA reads TGTGCCAGCAGCTTACGAGGACAGGGACTGGGCGGTTCCACCGGGGAGCTGTTTTTT. The encoded protein is CASSLRGQGLGGSTGELFF.

This clonotype was recorded at least ten times. The gene calls are TRBV4-3 and TRBJ2-2, with 8 bases matching TRBD1. The CDR3 is 15 amino acids. The V gene end was trimmed by 4 bases and the J gene end by 7 bases; junction bases not matched to a gene: 8. From germline, CDR1 is LGHNA and CDR2 YSLEER. CDR3 sequence: CASSLTGGYGGELFF. In nucleotides, the CDR3 is TGCGCCAGCAGCCTTACAGGGGGTTATGGCGGGGAGCTGTTTTTT.